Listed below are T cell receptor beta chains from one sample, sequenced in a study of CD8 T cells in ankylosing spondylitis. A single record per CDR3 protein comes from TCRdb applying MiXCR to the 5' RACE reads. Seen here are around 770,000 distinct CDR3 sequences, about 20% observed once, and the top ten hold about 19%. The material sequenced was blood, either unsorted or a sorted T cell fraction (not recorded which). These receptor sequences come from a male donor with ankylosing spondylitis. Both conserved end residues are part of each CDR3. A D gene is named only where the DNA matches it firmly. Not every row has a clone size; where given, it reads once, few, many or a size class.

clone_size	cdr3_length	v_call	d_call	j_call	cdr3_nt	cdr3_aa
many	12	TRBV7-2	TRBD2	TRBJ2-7	TGTGCCAGCAGCCGGACTAGCTACGAGCAGTACTTC	CASSRTSYEQYF
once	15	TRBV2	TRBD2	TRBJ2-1	TGTGCCACTTCTCTTAGGCCAGCGGGAGTAGTTGAGCAGTTCTTC	CATSLRPAGVVEQFF
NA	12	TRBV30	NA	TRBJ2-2	TGTGCCTGGAGACCCGCGATCGGGGAGCTGTTTTTT	CAWRPAIGELFF
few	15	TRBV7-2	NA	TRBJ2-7	TGTGCCAGCAGCTTAGGTTGGACAGAGGCCTACGAGCAGTACTTC	CASSLGWTEAYEQYF
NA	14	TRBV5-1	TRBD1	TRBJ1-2	TGCGCCAGCAGTCTCTATTCGACAGGGGATGGCTACACCTTC	CASSLYSTGDGYTF
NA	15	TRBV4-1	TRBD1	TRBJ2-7	TGCGCCAGCAGCCAAGGGGGGGGACAGGGACTCGAGCAGTACTTC	CASSQGGGQGLEQYF
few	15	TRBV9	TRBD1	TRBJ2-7	TGTGCCAGCAGCGGGGGGGGGACAGGGGGCTACGAGCAGTACTTC	CASSGGGTGGYEQYF
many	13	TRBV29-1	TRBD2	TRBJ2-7	TGCAGCGTTCGACTAGCGGGTTCCTACGAGCAGTACTTC	CSVRLAGSYEQYF
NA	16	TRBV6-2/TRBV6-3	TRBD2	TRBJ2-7	TGTGCCAGCAGTACCATCACTAGCGGGGGGGCCCACGAGCAGTACTTC	CASSTITSGGAHEQYF
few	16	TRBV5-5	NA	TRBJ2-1	TGTGCCAGCAGCTTGATGGGCAGGAGCTCCTACAATGAGCAGTTCTTC	CASSLMGRSSYNEQFF
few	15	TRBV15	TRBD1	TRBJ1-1	TGTGCCACCAGCACTGAACAGGGGGTCGGCACTGAAGCTTTCTTT	CATSTEQGVGTEAFF
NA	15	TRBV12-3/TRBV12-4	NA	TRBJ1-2	TGTGCCAGCAGTTTAAAGGGCAGCCCACTGACAACCTACACCTTC	CASSLKGSPLTTYTF
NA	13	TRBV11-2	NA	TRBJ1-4	TGTGCCAGCAGCGAGGGCTACCGGGAAAAACTGTTTTTT	CASSEGYREKLFF
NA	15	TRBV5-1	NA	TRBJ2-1	TGCGCCAGCAGCTGGAGGGCCGCGACCCGGGATGAGCAGTTCTTC	CASSWRAATRDEQFF
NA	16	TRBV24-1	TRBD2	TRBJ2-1	TGTGCCACCAGTGATGCCCTAGCGGGAGCGTACAATGAGCAGTTCTTC	CATSDALAGAYNEQFF
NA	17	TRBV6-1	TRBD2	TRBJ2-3	TGTGCCAGCAGGAAGACGGACGGGACTAGCGGACCAGATACGCAGTATTTT	CASRKTDGTSGPDTQYF
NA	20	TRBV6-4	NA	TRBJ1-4	TGTGCCAGCACTCCGACTCGTGGGGCCATTGTTTCCTCAACTAATGAAAAACTGTTTTTT	CASTPTRGAIVSSTNEKLFF
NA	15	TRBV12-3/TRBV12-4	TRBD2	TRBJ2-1	TGTGCCAGCAGTTTGCTTAGCGGGGGGGCTGGGGAGCAGTTCTTC	CASSLLSGGAGEQFF
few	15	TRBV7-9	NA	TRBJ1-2	TGTGCCAGCAGCCCCGCTGGATGGGGGAGAGATGGCTACACCTTC	CASSPAGWGRDGYTF
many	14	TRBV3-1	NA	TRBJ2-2	TGTGCCAGCAGCCTATCAATCCCAGGCGGGGAGCTGTTTTTT	CASSLSIPGGELFF
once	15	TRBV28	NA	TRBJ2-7	TGTGCCAGCAGTTTGGACAGGGAGGGCACCTACGAGCAGTACTTC	CASSLDREGTYEQYF
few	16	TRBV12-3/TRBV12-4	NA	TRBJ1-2	TGTGCCAGCAGTTTCGGACCGCTTACCACTCCTTATGGCTACACCTTC	CASSFGPLTTPYGYTF
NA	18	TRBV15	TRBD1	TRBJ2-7	TGTGCCACCAGCAGAGAGCCGGGACAGTTTTCCTACGCCTACGAGCAGTACTTC	CATSREPGQFSYAYEQYF
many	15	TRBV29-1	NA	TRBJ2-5	TGCAGCGTCCCAAACAGGGGAGGAATCCAAGAGACCCAGTACTTC	CSVPNRGGIQETQYF
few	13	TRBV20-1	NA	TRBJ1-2	TGCAGTGCTAGAAAAGACAGCCTGGGGGGCTACACCTTC	CSARKDSLGGYTF
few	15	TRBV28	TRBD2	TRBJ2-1	TGTGCCAGCAGTCCCTCGGCTAGCGGGAGAGGGGAGCAGTTCTTC	CASSPSASGRGEQFF
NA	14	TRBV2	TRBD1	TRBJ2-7	TGTGCCAGCAGGCCCGGGACAGGGTACGACGAGCAGTACTTC	CASRPGTGYDEQYF
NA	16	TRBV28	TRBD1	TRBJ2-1	TGTGCCAGCAGTTTTCGGGGGACAGGGTGGCCAAATGAGCAGTTCTTC	CASSFRGTGWPNEQFF
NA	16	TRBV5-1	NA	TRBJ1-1	TGCGCCAGCAGCCCTAGGGATACGACAGGCAGCACTGAAGCTTTCTTT	CASSPRDTTGSTEAFF
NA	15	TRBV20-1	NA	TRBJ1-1	TGCAGTGCTAGAGATACCGGTGGCCAGAACACTGAAGCTTTCTTT	CSARDTGGQNTEAFF
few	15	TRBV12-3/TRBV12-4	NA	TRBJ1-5	TGTGCCAGCAGTTATGAGGGGCTGAGCAATCAGCCCCAGCATTTT	CASSYEGLSNQPQHF
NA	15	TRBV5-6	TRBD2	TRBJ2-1	TGTGCCAGCAGCGATCCCCGGGGGGGCCTGAATGAGCAGTTCTTC	CASSDPRGGLNEQFF
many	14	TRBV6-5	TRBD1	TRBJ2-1	TGTGCCAGCAGTTTAACCCCGGGACAGGGGGCGCGGATCTTC	CASSLTPGQGARIF
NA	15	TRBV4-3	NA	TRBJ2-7	TGCGCCAGCAGCCAAAGAGTACAGGGATCCTACGAGCAGTACTTC	CASSQRVQGSYEQYF
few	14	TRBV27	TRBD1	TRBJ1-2	TGTGCCAGCAGTTCGAGGGACAGTAGCTATGGCTACACCTTC	CASSSRDSSYGYTF
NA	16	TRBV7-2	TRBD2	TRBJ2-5	TGTGCCAGCAGCTTAGCGCGGGCTAGCGGGACCGAGACCCAGTACTTC	CASSLARASGTETQYF
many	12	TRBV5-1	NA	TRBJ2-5	TGCGCCAGCAGCTCGGGCAGGGAGACCCAGTACTTC	CASSSGRETQYF
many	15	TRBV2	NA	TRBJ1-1	TGTGCCAGCATGAAGACCCGAGATTCCAACACTGAAGCTTTCTTT	CASMKTRDSNTEAFF
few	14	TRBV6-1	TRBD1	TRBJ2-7	TGTGCCAGCAGTGTGGACAGGGGGTACTACGAGCAGTACTTC	CASSVDRGYYEQYF
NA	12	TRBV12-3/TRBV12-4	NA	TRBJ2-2	TGTGCCAGCCTTACAGGGCCCGGGGAGCTGTTTTTT	CASLTGPGELFF
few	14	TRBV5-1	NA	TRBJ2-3	TGCGCCAGCAGCCACCAGGAGCTCACAGATACGCAGTATTTT	CASSHQELTDTQYF
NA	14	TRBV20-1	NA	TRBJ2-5	TGCAGTGCTAGAGGGGGGGGGCCGGAAGAGACCCAGTACTTC	CSARGGGPEETQYF
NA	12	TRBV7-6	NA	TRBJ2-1	TGTGCCAGCAGCCCGGGGCTGAATGAGCAGTTCTTC	CASSPGLNEQFF